The rows below give T cell receptor beta chains drawn from one sample of a study of shared clonotypes between healthy human individuals. The repertoire was sequenced with immunoSEQ multiplex PCR; TCRdb's copy has only in-frame clones and lacks some. Altogether about 990,000 clones are present, 78% being singletons, with the ten largest covering roughly 0.55%. Sequenced material: memory CD4+ T cells from PBMCs. These receptors originate from a man aged 18 to 29 in good health. Some clones in this sample may be carry-over from other donors' samples. Each CDR3 is given with its conserved first and last residue.

V gene: TRBV5-5; J gene: TRBJ1-5; CDR3 protein: CASSQTGISNQPQHF
V gene: TRBV28; J gene: TRBJ2-7; CDR3 protein: CASSPPGGGSSYEQYF
V gene: TRBV7-9; J gene: TRBJ2-7; CDR3 protein: CASSLSGHPYEQYF
V gene: TRBV27; J gene: TRBJ2-1; CDR3 protein: CASSQRQGETYEQFF
V gene: TRBV7-9; J gene: TRBJ1-4; CDR3 protein: CASSLRRQGPTNEKLFF
V gene: TRBV4-1; J gene: TRBJ1-5; CDR3 protein: CASSQSSESNSNQPQHF
V gene: TRBV7-2; J gene: TRBJ2-1; CDR3 protein: CASSLVFRANEQFF
V gene: TRBV28; J gene: TRBJ2-7; CDR3 protein: CASSSQTSGRAYEQYF
V gene: TRBV30; J gene: TRBJ1-3; CDR3 protein: CAWSVGSAGAVSTIYF
V gene: TRBV5-1; J gene: TRBJ1-4; CDR3 protein: CASSPGTGYEKLFF
V gene: TRBV11-3; J gene: TRBJ2-1; CDR3 protein: CASSSGTGGYNEQFF
V gene: TRBV6-1; J gene: TRBJ2-5; CDR3 protein: CASILTSGVETQYF
V gene: TRBV18; J gene: TRBJ2-5; CDR3 protein: CASSPLWPQETQYF
V gene: TRBV27; J gene: TRBJ2-5; CDR3 protein: CASSSNSETQYF
V gene: TRBV7-6; J gene: TRBJ2-7; CDR3 protein: CASSFGLGSYEQYF
V gene: TRBV7-8; J gene: TRBJ2-1; CDR3 protein: CASSLGGTGGWVEQFF
V gene: TRBV5-6; J gene: TRBJ2-7; CDR3 protein: CASSSLAGGGEQYF
V gene: TRBV7-8; J gene: TRBJ2-6; CDR3 protein: CATPKHRGPGANVLTF
V gene: TRBV7-8; J gene: TRBJ1-1; CDR3 protein: CASSWTRDTEAFF
V gene: TRBV2; J gene: TRBJ1-1; CDR3 protein: CASRRDRGITEAFF
V gene: TRBV7-2; J gene: TRBJ2-7; CDR3 protein: CASSLGVAASVDEQYF
V gene: TRBV5-6; J gene: TRBJ1-2; CDR3 protein: CASSLYQPGLGYGYTF
V gene: TRBV18; J gene: TRBJ2-7; CDR3 protein: CASSPRWAASYEQYF
V gene: TRBV6-6; J gene: TRBJ2-7; CDR3 protein: CASRGQLFSYEQYF
V gene: TRBV4-3; J gene: TRBJ2-5; CDR3 protein: CASSQDTDSQETQYF
V gene: TRBV7-9; J gene: TRBJ2-2; CDR3 protein: CASSLGQGTGELFF
V gene: TRBV2; J gene: TRBJ1-4; CDR3 protein: CASSEWTTNEKLFF
V gene: TRBV30; J gene: TRBJ1-2; CDR3 protein: CAWKRTGPYGYTF
V gene: TRBV5-1; J gene: TRBJ2-7; CDR3 protein: CASSSGTGSMGEQYF
V gene: TRBV15; J gene: TRBJ1-5; CDR3 protein: CATSRDSKSHQPQHF
V gene: TRBV6-5; J gene: TRBJ2-1; CDR3 protein: CASTTSGRNEQFF
V gene: TRBV9; J gene: TRBJ2-7; CDR3 protein: CASTPGLAGFEQYF
V gene: TRBV6-6; J gene: TRBJ1-2; CDR3 protein: CASSYGEGARGYTF
V gene: TRBV9; J gene: TRBJ2-1; CDR3 protein: CASSPRPYNNEQFF
V gene: TRBV30; J gene: TRBJ1-2; CDR3 protein: CAWSVGLAGRDGYTF
V gene: TRBV27; J gene: TRBJ1-1; CDR3 protein: CASSLKQGNSMNTEAFF
V gene: TRBV5-8; J gene: TRBJ1-2; CDR3 protein: CASRRLGPSYTF
V gene: TRBV7-9; J gene: TRBJ2-3; CDR3 protein: CASSLAGVVDTQYF
V gene: TRBV18; J gene: TRBJ2-1; CDR3 protein: CASSLTSGRSSYNEQFF
V gene: TRBV5-4; J gene: TRBJ1-3; CDR3 protein: CASSWGTGAGNTIYF
V gene: TRBV5-1; J gene: TRBJ2-3; CDR3 protein: CASTSSGRNTDTQYF
V gene: TRBV2; J gene: TRBJ2-3; CDR3 protein: CASSELGTSTVRRYF
V gene: TRBV6-5; J gene: TRBJ2-7; CDR3 protein: CASRASGTYEQYF
V gene: TRBV18; J gene: TRBJ2-5; CDR3 protein: CASSQNRPPEGTQYF
V gene: TRBV5-1; J gene: TRBJ2-7; CDR3 protein: CASSFDRVQSYEQYF
V gene: TRBV28; J gene: TRBJ2-7; CDR3 protein: CASRSIRDRGDEQYF
V gene: TRBV9; J gene: TRBJ2-7; CDR3 protein: CASSVEQGSPYEQYF
V gene: TRBV30; J gene: TRBJ2-2; CDR3 protein: CAWSVPSPASGELFF
V gene: TRBV25-1; J gene: TRBJ1-1; CDR3 protein: CASSDPTLGNTEAFF
V gene: TRBV2; J gene: NA; CDR3 protein: CASSRTGTGGEQYF
V gene: TRBV11-2; J gene: TRBJ2-7; CDR3 protein: CASSLSGPSYEQYF
V gene: TRBV5-1; J gene: TRBJ2-3; CDR3 protein: CASSLAGQGGGDTQYF
V gene: TRBV4-1; J gene: TRBJ2-7; CDR3 protein: CASSPAGPTGEQYF
V gene: TRBV29-1; J gene: TRBJ2-2; CDR3 protein: CSGQGANTGELFF
V gene: TRBV7-2; J gene: TRBJ2-5; CDR3 protein: CASSSMRGHQETQYF
V gene: TRBV7-2; J gene: TRBJ1-2; CDR3 protein: CASSSKDRERGYTF
V gene: TRBV6-5; J gene: TRBJ1-2; CDR3 protein: CASSYSRGGYTF